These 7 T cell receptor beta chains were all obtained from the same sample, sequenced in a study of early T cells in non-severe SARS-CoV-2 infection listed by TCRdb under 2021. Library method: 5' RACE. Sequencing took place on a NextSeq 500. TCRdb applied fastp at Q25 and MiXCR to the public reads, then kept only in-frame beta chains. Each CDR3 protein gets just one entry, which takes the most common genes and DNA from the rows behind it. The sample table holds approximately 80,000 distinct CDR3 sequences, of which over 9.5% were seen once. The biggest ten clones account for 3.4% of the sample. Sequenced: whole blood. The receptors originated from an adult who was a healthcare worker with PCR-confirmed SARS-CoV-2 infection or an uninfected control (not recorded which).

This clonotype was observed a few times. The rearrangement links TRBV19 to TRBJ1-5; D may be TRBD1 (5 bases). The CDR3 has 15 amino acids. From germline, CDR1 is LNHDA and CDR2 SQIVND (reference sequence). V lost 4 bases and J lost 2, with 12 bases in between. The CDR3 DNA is TGTGCCAGTAGTAAGGGGCGAGAAGGCAATCAGCCCCAGCATTTT. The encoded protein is CASSKGREGNQPQHF.

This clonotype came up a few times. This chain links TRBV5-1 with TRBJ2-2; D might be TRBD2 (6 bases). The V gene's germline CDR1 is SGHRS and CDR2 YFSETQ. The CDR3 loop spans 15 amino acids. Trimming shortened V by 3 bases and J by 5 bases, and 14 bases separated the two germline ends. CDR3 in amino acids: CASSYLVGGTGELFF. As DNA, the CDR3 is TGCGCCAGCAGCTACCTAGTGGGAGGTACCGGGGAGCTGTTTTTT.

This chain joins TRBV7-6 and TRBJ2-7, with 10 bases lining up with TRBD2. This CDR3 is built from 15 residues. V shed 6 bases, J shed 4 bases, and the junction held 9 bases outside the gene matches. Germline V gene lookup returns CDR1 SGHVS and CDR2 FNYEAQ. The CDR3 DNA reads TGTGCCAGCAGTTCCTACCAGCGGGAGGGTTACGAGCAGTACTTC. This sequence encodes CASSSYQREGYEQYF.

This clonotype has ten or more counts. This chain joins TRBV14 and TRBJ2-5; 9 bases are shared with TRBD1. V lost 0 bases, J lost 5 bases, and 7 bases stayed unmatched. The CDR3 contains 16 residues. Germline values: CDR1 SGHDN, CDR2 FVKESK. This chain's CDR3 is CASSQDSGTGYETQYF. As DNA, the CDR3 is TGTGCCAGCAGCCAAGACTCCGGGACAGGGTATGAGACCCAGTACTTC.

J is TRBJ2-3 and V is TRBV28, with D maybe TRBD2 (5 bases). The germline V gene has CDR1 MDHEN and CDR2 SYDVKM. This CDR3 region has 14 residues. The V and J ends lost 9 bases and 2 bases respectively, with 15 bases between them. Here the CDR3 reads CASLPPGNTDTQYF. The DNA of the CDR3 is TGTGCCAGTCTCCCACCGGGAAACACAGATACGCAGTATTTT.

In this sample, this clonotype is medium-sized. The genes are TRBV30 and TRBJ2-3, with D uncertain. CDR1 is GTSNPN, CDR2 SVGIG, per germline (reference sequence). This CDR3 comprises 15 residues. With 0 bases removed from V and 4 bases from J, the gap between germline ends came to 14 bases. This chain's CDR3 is CAWSVRVTLADTQYF. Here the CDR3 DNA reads TGTGCCTGGAGTGTACGAGTTACCCTCGCAGATACGCAGTATTTT. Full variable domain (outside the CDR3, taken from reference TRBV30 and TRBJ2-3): SQTIHQWPATLVQPVGSPLSLECTVEGTSNPNLYWYRQAAGRGLQLLFYSVGIGQISSEVPQNLSASRPQDRQFILSSKKLLLSDSGFYLCAWSVRVTLADTQYFGPGTRLTVL.

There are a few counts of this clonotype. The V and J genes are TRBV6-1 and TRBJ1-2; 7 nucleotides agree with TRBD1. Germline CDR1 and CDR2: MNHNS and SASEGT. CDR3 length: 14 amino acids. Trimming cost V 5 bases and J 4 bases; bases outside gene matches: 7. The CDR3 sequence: CASSPGQATYGYTF. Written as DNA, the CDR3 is TGTGCCAGCAGTCCAGGACAGGCCACCTATGGCTACACCTTC.